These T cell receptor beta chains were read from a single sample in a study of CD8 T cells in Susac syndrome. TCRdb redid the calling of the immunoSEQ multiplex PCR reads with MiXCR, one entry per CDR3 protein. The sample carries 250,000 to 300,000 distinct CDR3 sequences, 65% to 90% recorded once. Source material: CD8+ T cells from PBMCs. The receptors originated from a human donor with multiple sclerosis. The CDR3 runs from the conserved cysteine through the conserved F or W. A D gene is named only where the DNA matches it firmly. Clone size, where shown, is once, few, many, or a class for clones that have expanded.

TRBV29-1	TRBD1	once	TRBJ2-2	TGCAGCGGATGGACAGGGGTAAACGGGGAGCTGTTTTTT	CSGWTGVNGELFF
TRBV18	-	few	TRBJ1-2	TGTGCCAGCTCACCATCAAGTTGGGATGGCTACACCTTC	CASSPSSWDGYTF
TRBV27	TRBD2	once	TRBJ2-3	TGTGCCAGCAGTTCGGGACTAGCGGGAGCGGGAGATACGCAGTATTTT	CASSSGLAGAGDTQYF
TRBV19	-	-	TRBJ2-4	TGTGCCAGTACCGCAGAAGGCGTTGACGACATTCAGTACTTC	CASTAEGVDDIQYF
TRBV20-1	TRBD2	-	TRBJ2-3	TGCAGTGCTAGAGATCGGGTAGCGGGAGGGAGCACAGATACGCAGTATTTT	CSARDRVAGGSTDTQYF
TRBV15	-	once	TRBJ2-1	TGTGCCACCAGCGGAGCCTCCTGGGATGAGCAGTTCTTC	CATSGASWDEQFF
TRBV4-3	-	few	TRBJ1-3	TGCGCCAGCAGCCAGGACAGCAACTCTGGAAACACCATATATTTT	CASSQDSNSGNTIYF
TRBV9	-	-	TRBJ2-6	TGTGCCAGCAGCGTAGGTCTAAGCGTCACCACTGGGGCCAACGTCCTGACTTTC	CASSVGLSVTTGANVLTF
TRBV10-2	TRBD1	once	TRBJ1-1	TGCGCCAGCAGTGACCCTGGACAGGGGTCGGTTGAAGCTTTCTTT	CASSDPGQGSVEAFF
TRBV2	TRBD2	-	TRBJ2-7	TGTGCCAGCAGTGAAACCCTAGCGGGAGTAGGCGAGCAGTACTTC	CASSETLAGVGEQYF
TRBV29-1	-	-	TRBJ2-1	TGCAGCGTCCCCCCCCCAGGGCTTCTCTACAATGAGCAGTTCTTC	CSVPPPGLLYNEQFF
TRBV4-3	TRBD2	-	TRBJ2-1	TGCGCCAGCAGCCAAGATATCTTTCCGGCCGGGAGGGCGGACAATGAGCAGTTCTTC	CASSQDIFPAGRADNEQFF
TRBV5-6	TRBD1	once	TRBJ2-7	TGTGCCAGCAGCGTTCAGACAGGGGTTGACGAGCAGTACTTC	CASSVQTGVDEQYF
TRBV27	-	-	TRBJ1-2	TGTGCCAGCAGCTGGGGCTCTAACTATGGCTACACCTTC	CASSWGSNYGYTF
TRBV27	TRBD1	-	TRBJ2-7	TGTGCCAGCAGTATAACAGGGGGCTCCGAGCAGTACTTC	CASSITGGSEQYF
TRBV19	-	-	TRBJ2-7	TGTGCCAGTAGTCCTGGGACGGTGAATCCGTTCTCCTACGAGCAGTACTTC	CASSPGTVNPFSYEQYF
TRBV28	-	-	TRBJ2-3	TGTGCCAGCAGTTACCTCGGCTCCACAGATACGCAGTATTTT	CASSYLGSTDTQYF
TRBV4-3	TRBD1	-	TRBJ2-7	TGCGCCAGCAGCCAAGAATCCGGACAGGGCCACGAGCAGTACTTC	CASSQESGQGHEQYF
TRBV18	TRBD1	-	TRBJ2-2	TGTGCCAGCTCACTCCGCCGACAGGGGACCTACAAGAACACCGGGGAGCTGTTTTTT	CASSLRRQGTYKNTGELFF
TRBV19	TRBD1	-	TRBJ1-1	TGTGCCAGTAGTCGCCCGGGACAGGGTAGGTCGTACACTGAAGCTTTCTTT	CASSRPGQGRSYTEAFF
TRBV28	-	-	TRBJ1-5	TGTGCCAGCAGTTTACCGGGCCAGGGCAAAGGCAATCAGCCCCAGCATTTT	CASSLPGQGKGNQPQHF
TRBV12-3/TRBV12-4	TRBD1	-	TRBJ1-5	TGTGCCAGCAGTTCTAGGACAGGGGTCGGTCAGCCCCAGCATTTT	CASSSRTGVGQPQHF
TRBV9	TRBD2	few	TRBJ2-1	TGTGCCAGCAGACTACAGGCTAGCGGGAGGTGGGATGAGCAGTTCTTC	CASRLQASGRWDEQFF
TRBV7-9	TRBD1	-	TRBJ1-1	TGTTCAAGCGGGACAGGGTCAGGAGAAGCTTTCTTT	CSSGTGSGEAFF
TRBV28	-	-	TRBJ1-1	TGTGCCAGCAGTCCCCTGGTGGGGACGACTACTGAAGCTTTCTTT	CASSPLVGTTTEAFF
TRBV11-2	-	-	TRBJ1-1	TGTGCCAGCAGCTTGTTCGACGAAACTGAAGCTTTCTTT	CASSLFDETEAFF
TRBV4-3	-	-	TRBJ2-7	TGCGCCAGCAGCCACGAGGATAGCGGCTCCTACGAGCAGTACTTC	CASSHEDSGSYEQYF
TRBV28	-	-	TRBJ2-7	TGTGCCAGCAGTCCCCAGGGGCCAAGCTCCTACGAGCAGTACTTC	CASSPQGPSSYEQYF
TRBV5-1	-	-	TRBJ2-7	TGCGCCAGCAGCTTGGGGACAGAGAGATCTGGACCCTGGGAGCAGTACTTC	CASSLGTERSGPWEQYF
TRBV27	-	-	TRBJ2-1	TGTGCCAGCAGTCTCCTACTAGACCCCTACAATGAGCAGTTCTTC	CASSLLLDPYNEQFF
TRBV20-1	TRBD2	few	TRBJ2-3	TGCAGTGCTAGAGACTGGACTAGCGGTTACCTCCGCACAGATACGCAGTATTTT	CSARDWTSGYLRTDTQYF
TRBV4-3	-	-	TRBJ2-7	TGCGCCAGCAGCCAAGAACGGACGATAAGCTCCTACGAGCAGTACTTC	CASSQERTISSYEQYF
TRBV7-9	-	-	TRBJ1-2	TGTGCCAGCAGCTCGCAAGGGGGGTTGGGTAACTATGGCTACACCTTC	CASSSQGGLGNYGYTF
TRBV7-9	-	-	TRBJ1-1	TGTGCCAGCAGCTTACGGGACCCTGAAGCTTTCTTT	CASSLRDPEAFF
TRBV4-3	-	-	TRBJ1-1	TGCGCCAGCAGCCCACGGGGGGCTGAAGCTTTCTTT	CASSPRGAEAFF
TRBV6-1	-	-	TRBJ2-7	TGTGCCAGCAGTGAAGCTCTTAATTGGGGCAGGGGAAGCGAGCAGTACTTC	CASSEALNWGRGSEQYF
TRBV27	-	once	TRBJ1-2	TGTGCCAGCAGTTTATCGGGGGGACTGCTCTATGGCTACACCTTC	CASSLSGGLLYGYTF
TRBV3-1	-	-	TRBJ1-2	TGTGCCAGCAGCCAAGAACACGCAGGGAGGCACTATGGCTACACCTTC	CASSQEHAGRHYGYTF
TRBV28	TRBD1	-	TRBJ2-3	TGTGCCAGCAGGGACAGGACGAAGACCACAGATACGCAGTATTTT	CASRDRTKTTDTQYF
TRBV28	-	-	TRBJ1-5	TGTGCCAGCAGTTTTTTGCGGGGCGCTCAGCCCCAGCATTTT	CASSFLRGAQPQHF
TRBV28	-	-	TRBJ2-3	TGTGCCAGCATTAACCCTGGGGGGACCCCCGGCACAGATACGCAGTATTTT	CASINPGGTPGTDTQYF
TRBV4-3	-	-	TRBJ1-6	TGCGCCAGCAGCCACCTTTTCCGCCAAGAAAGCTCCTATAATTCACCCCTCCACTTT	CASSHLFRQESSYNSPLHF
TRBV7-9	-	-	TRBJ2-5	TGTGCCAGCAGCGATCGACAGCGGCAAGAGACCCAGTACTTC	CASSDRQRQETQYF
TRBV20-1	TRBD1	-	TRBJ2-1	TGCAGTGCCAACGACAGGGTAACAGTCAATGAGCAGTTCTTC	CSANDRVTVNEQFF
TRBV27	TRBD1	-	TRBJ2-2	TGTGCCACAAAGCACGGGACAGCCACCGGGGAGCTGTTTTTT	CATKHGTATGELFF
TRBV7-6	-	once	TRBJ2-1	TGTGCCAGCAGCTCAAATGACCCGGGACTCGAGCAGTTCTTC	CASSSNDPGLEQFF
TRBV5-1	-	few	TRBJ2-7	TGCGCCAGCAGCCGGAGCGGCAGACCCTACGAGCAGTACTTC	CASSRSGRPYEQYF
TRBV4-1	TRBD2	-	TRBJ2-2	TGCGCCAGCAGCCATCCTAGCGGAGCGAACACCGGGGAGCTGTTTTTT	CASSHPSGANTGELFF
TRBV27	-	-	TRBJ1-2	TGTGCCAGCAGTCTCAATGCGGCAGTAAACTATGGCTACACCTTC	CASSLNAAVNYGYTF
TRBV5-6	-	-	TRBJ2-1	TGTGCCAGCACTGGGATGGGTTCAGAGCAGTTCTTC	CASTGMGSEQFF
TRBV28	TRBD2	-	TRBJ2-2	TGTGCCAGCAGTTTTGCGGGAGGGGCCGGGGAGCTGTTTTTT	CASSFAGGAGELFF